The present T cell receptor beta chain was sequenced within a study of CD8+ T cells in alopecia areata. For the study at large: Patients received oral tofacitinib, 5 to 10 mg twice daily, for moderate-to-severe alopecia areata. Using the percentage of affected scalp area, treated patients' severity was scored. Overall study findings and caveats: On tofacitinib, scalp clonality and expanded CD8+ clones among top 100 fell significantly.

Of note for this clone: Its antigen is unidentified.

The length of the CDR3 is 14 residues. Germline-derived CDR1 and CDR2 are GTSNPN and SVGIG (reference sequence). After removal of 1 base from V and 6 bases from J, the junction contained 7 bases not matched to a gene. Following RNA extraction, reverse transcription yielded cDNA that acted as the sequencing template. The table came from immunoSEQ multiplex PCR; TCRdb's copy has only in-frame clones and leaves some out. The table shows 110,000 to 150,000 clones, with 45% to 65% occurring only once. This sample's treatment: oral pan-JAK inhibitor, 5-10 mg twice daily. The sequence came from a human donor with alopecia areata. The sample here was CD8+ T cells sorted from blood, taken at week 4, from a patient treated with tofacitinib. V gene TRBV30 combines with J gene TRBJ2-7; 9 nucleotides line up with TRBD2. The CDR3 sequence: CAWSEGAGGFEQYF. The CDR3 DNA reads as TGTGCCTGGAGTGAAGGAGCGGGGGGTTTCGAGCAGTACTTC.